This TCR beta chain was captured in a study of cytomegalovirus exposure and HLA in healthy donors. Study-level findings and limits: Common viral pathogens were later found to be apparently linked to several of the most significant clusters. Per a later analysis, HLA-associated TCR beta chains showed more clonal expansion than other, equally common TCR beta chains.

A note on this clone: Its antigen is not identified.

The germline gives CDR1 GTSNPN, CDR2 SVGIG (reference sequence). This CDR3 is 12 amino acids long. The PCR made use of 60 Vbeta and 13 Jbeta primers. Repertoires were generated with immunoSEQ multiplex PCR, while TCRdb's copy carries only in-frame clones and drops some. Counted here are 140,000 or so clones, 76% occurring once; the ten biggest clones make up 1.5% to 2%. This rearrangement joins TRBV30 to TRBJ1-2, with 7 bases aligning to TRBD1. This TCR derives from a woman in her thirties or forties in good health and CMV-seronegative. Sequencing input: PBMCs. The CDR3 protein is CVRDRDNYGYTF. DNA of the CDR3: TGTGTCCGGGACAGAGATAACTATGGCTACACCTTC.